What follows are 27 T cell receptor beta chains derived from one specimen sequenced in a study of identifying expanded T cells in peripheral blood. The protocol was immunoSEQ multiplex PCR, while the TCRdb copy is restricted to in-frame clones and leaves out a portion. This table has tens of thousands of clones, 84% appearing once. Sequencing input: blood. The origin of the receptors is a person aged 18 to 75 in good health.

This clone was recorded once. The chain links TRBV2 to TRBJ2-1; 7 bases agree with TRBD2. Germline trimming cut 5 bases from V and 7 bases from J; bases unmatched to any gene: 14. CDR1 and CDR2 (germline): SNHLY, FYNNEI. The CDR3 totals 16 residues. The CDR3: CASSYAREPRGNEQFF. DNA of the CDR3: TGTGCCAGCAGTTACGCGCGGGAGCCCCGAGGGAATGAGCAGTTCTTC. The full variable domain, with the rest looked up from reference TRBV2 and TRBJ2-1, is EPEVTQTPSHQVTQMGQEVILRCVPISNHLYFYWYRQILGQKVEFLVSFYNNEISEKSEIFDDQFSVERPDGSNFTLKIRSTKLEDSAMYFCASSYAREPRGNEQFFGPGTRLTVL.

The V and J genes are TRBV13 and TRBJ1-1; D is undetermined. The V end was cut by 3 bases, the J end by 1 base, with 3 bases between. CDR3 length: 12 amino acids. Germline CDR1 PRHDT, CDR2 FYEKMQ (reference sequence). The CDR3 DNA sequence: TGTGCCAGCAGCTTCAGGAACACTGAAGCTTTCTTT. As protein: CASSFRNTEAFF.

The V gene is TRBV10-3, the J gene TRBJ2-5; 8 bases align to TRBD2. The CDR3 has 13 residues. Losses at the gene ends were 11 bases for V and 2 bases for J; bases not matched to a gene: 7. Germline V gives CDR1 ENHRY, CDR2 SYGVKD. DNA of the CDR3: TGTGCCGTCTTAGCGGGGTCACAAGAGACCCAGTACTTC. Translated: CAVLAGSQETQYF.

V and J are TRBV19 and TRBJ2-5; D is uncertain. Germline V gene lookup returns CDR1 LNHDA and CDR2 SQIVND (reference sequence). Trimming cost V 3 bases and J 5 bases, with 13 bases left between them. The CDR3 runs to 14 residues. The chain's CDR3 is CASSMELTDETQYF. CDR3 DNA: TGTGCCAGTAGTATGGAACTGACTGATGAGACCCAGTACTTC.

The genes are TRBV7-9 and TRBJ2-1; no clear D. Trimming stripped 1 base from V and 13 bases from J, with 11 bases between. This CDR3 has 12 amino acids. The V gene's germline CDR1 is SEHNR and CDR2 FQNEAQ (reference sequence). The CDR3 loop reads CASSLDSDNQFF. The DNA of the CDR3 is TGTGCCAGCAGCTTAGACTCGGATAATCAGTTCTTC.

The V call is TRBV28, the J call TRBJ1-2; the D gene is possibly TRBD1 (5 bases). V was trimmed by 8 bases and J by 5 bases, leaving 15 bases between them. Germline-derived CDR1 and CDR2 are MDHEN and SYDVKM. There are 13 residues in the CDR3. The CDR3 DNA reads as TGTGCCAGCTTCTTTGGGGGGAGTTATGGCTACACCTTC. The encoded protein is CASFFGGSYGYTF.

The chain employs TRBV30 and TRBJ1-5; 8 bases align to TRBD1. There are 18 residues in the CDR3. V shed 6 bases, J shed 3 bases, and the junction held 19 bases outside the gene matches. Germline CDR1 GTSNPN, CDR2 SVGIG (reference sequence). CDR3 sequence (DNA): TGTGCCTGCACTACTGACCAGGGGGCGAACGTCCTCAATCAGCCCCAGCATTTT. It encodes CACTTDQGANVLNQPQHF.

The chain links TRBV30 to TRBJ2-5, with TRBD1 matching 8 bases. Losses at the gene ends were 4 bases for V and 2 bases for J; bases not matched to a gene: 0. CDR1 and CDR2 from the germline V gene are GTSNPN and SVGIG (reference sequence). CDR3 size: 12 residues. CDR3 DNA: TGTGCCTGGAACAGGGGGCAAGAGACCCAGTACTTC. It is translated as CAWNRGQETQYF.

V gene TRBV2 combines with J gene TRBJ2-1; 8 nucleotides line up with TRBD2. Germline V gene lookup returns CDR1 SNHLY and CDR2 FYNNEI. The V and J ends lost 1 base and 8 bases, in that order; junction bases with no gene match: 7. The CDR3 sequence is 15 residues long. The CDR3 reads CASSEVPAGEDEQFF. In DNA, the CDR3 is TGTGCCAGCAGTGAAGTCCCAGCGGGAGAGGATGAGCAGTTCTTC.

V is TRBV28 and J is TRBJ2-7; 8 bases fit TRBD1. Germline-derived CDR1 and CDR2 are MDHEN and SYDVKM. The CDR3 loop spans 15 amino acids. V dropped 6 bases and J dropped 6; count of bases not matched to a gene: 13. The CDR3 coding sequence is TGTGCCAGCAGGGTCGCGGGACAGGTATTTGGCGAGCAGTACTTC. This codes for CASRVAGQVFGEQYF.

CDR3 loop: CASSSNRLSDEKLFF. CDR3 DNA sequence: TGTGCCAGCAGTTCCAACAGGTTGTCGGATGAAAAACTGTTTTTT. V is TRBV28 and J is TRBJ1-4; possible D gene TRBD1, 5 bases. This CDR3 is built from 15 residues. The V gene lost 4 bases and the J gene lost 6 bases, with 15 bases spanning the gap. Germline V lookup: CDR1 MDHEN, CDR2 SYDVKM.

The chain is built from TRBV5-8 and TRBJ1-1; no clear D gene. Germline-derived CDR1 and CDR2 are SGHTS and YDEGEE. V shed 0 bases and J shed 8 bases, with 8 bases lying between them. CDR3 length equals 12 residues. Written as DNA, the CDR3 is TGTGCCAGCAGCTTGGAGGATTTGGAAGCTTTCTTT. Translated: CASSLEDLEAFF.

The chain couples TRBV9 to TRBJ2-7; TRBD1 aligns across 9 bases. The junction had 2 bases not matched to a gene; V was cut back by 0 bases and J by 1 base. The CDR3 has 15 amino acids. Germline V gives CDR1 SGDLS, CDR2 YYNGEE. The CDR3 sequence: CASSVGGQGSYEQYF. For the CDR3, the DNA is TGTGCCAGCAGCGTAGGGGGACAGGGATCCTACGAGCAGTACTTC.

A single count supports this clone. This sequence joins TRBV27 and TRBJ2-6, with D possibly being TRBD1 (6 bases). The V gene's germline CDR1 is MNHEY and CDR2 SMNVEV (reference sequence). The CDR3 has 18 amino acids. Trimming left V 5 bases short and J 1 base short, with 18 bases between. CDR3 DNA sequence: TGTGCCAGCAGTCCCCTAGGGGGACAAACATCTGGGGCCAACGTCCTGACTTTC. This sequence encodes CASSPLGGQTSGANVLTF.

This chain uses TRBV19 with TRBJ2-2, with 14 bases aligning to TRBD2. Germline V gene sequence: CDR1 LNHDA, CDR2 SQIVND (reference sequence). Trimming cost V 3 bases and J 6 bases; bases outside gene matches: 6. The CDR3 loop spans 17 amino acids. Here the CDR3 reads CASSMGGGLAGAGELFF. CDR3 nucleotides: TGTGCCAGTAGTATGGGAGGGGGACTAGCGGGAGCCGGGGAGCTGTTTTTT.

The J gene is TRBJ2-2, the V gene TRBV21-1; TRBD2, the table's D call, was not compared with the DNA. TRBV21-1 is listed as a pseudogene. CDR3 length: 14 residues. DNA for the CDR3: TGTGCCAGCAGCTCCAACGGGAAAACCGGGGAGCTGTTTTTT. It codes for CASSSNGKTGELFF.

The chain has TRBV10-3 and TRBJ2-5, with TRBD1 identical over 9 bases. The CDR3 has 14 amino acids. V was clipped by 8 bases and J by 0 bases; unmatched bases: 4. Germline V gene lookup returns CDR1 ENHRY and CDR2 SYGVKD. The CDR3 DNA sequence: TGTGCCATCCGGACAGGGGTGTACCAAGAGACCCAGTACTTC. Protein product: CAIRTGVYQETQYF.

The gene calls are TRBV27 and TRBJ2-7; D may be TRBD1 (5 bases). Germline V lookup: CDR1 MNHEY, CDR2 SMNVEV (reference sequence). This CDR3 is 14 amino acids long. The V end lost 3 bases, the J end lost 2 bases, and 11 bases lay between the germline ends. The DNA of the CDR3 is TGTGCCAGCAGTTTGAGGCAGGGCACCTACGAGCAGTACTTC. This translates into CASSLRQGTYEQYF.

Details on this clone: Other DNA sequences in the same sample also yield this CDR3. This sequence joins TRBV7-2 and TRBJ2-7; D is ambiguous. This CDR3 contains 11 residues. The germline V and J ends were trimmed by 5 bases and 1 base, with 3 bases remaining between them. Germline V gene lookup returns CDR1 SGHTA and CDR2 FQGNSA. The DNA for the CDR3 is TGTGCCAGCAGCCTTTCCTACGAGCAGTACTTC. Its translation is CASSLSYEQYF. The full variable domain, with the rest looked up from reference TRBV7-2 and TRBJ2-7, is GAGVSQSPSNKVTEKGKDVELRCDPISGHTALYWYRQSLGQGLEFLIYFQGNSAPDKSGLPSDRFSAERTGGSVSTLTIQRTQQEDSAVYLCASSLSYEQYFGPGTRLTVT.

The chain joins TRBV30 to TRBJ2-7, with D maybe TRBD1 (6 bases). Trimming took 4 bases from V and 7 from J, leaving 11 bases between them. The CDR3 covers 11 residues. Germline V gives CDR1 GTSNPN, CDR2 SVGIG (reference sequence). The CDR3 sequence is CAWNRDEEQYF. For the CDR3, the DNA is TGTGCCTGGAACAGGGACGAGGAGCAGTACTTC.

CDR3 DNA sequence: TGTGCCAGCAACCGGGACTCACAGGAGCAGTTCTTC. Protein product: CASNRDSQEQFF. The V call is TRBV9, the J call TRBJ2-1; D is perhaps TRBD2 (6 bases). Germline loops: CDR1 SGDLS, CDR2 YYNGEE. V dropped 6 bases and J dropped 10 bases, with 14 bases sitting between them. This CDR3 has 12 amino acids.

This chain's CDR3 is CASSSLVGGNQPQHF. Here the CDR3 DNA reads TGTGCCAGCAGTTCCCTGGTTGGGGGCAATCAGCCCCAGCATTTT. This sequence joins TRBV6-5 and TRBJ1-5, with D unclear. The V and J ends lost 4 bases and 2 bases respectively, with 12 bases between them. CDR3 length equals 15 residues. Per the germline V gene, CDR1 is MNHEY and CDR2 is SVGAGI.

In regard to this clone: A junction boundary mismatches the germline segment, possibly from a read error. This chain joins TRBV18 and TRBJ1-5, with TRBD1 as a possible D gene (6 bases). Germline assignment: CDR1 KGHSH and CDR2 LQKENI. The CDR3 is made up of 15 amino acids. CDR3 amino acids: CATSGVEYSNQPQHF. The CDR3 DNA sequence: TGTGCCACCTCAGGGGTTGAGTATAGCAATCAGCCCCAGCATTTT.

Only one count was recorded for this clone. The rearrangement joins TRBV29-1 to TRBJ1-1, with 8 bases fitting TRBD1. CDR3 length: 14 residues. In germline, CDR1 is SQVTM, CDR2 ANQGSEA. Trimming took 5 bases from V and 5 from J; bases not matched to a gene: 10. CDR3 loop: CSVYTTGAVTEAFF. CDR3 DNA: TGCAGCGTTTATACGACAGGGGCTGTTACTGAAGCTTTCTTT. Using reference TRBV29-1 and TRBJ1-1 for the parts outside the CDR3, the full variable domain is SAVISQKPSRDICQRGTSLTIQCQVDSQVTMMFWYRQQPGQSLTLIATANQGSEATYESGFVIDKFPISRPNLTFSTLTVSNMSPEDSSIYLCSVYTTGAVTEAFFGQGTRLTVV.

The chain links TRBV10-3 to TRBJ1-5; TRBD1 is a possible D gene (5 bases). The germline V and J ends were trimmed by 8 bases and 5 bases, with 16 bases remaining between them. Germline V gene data show CDR1 as ENHRY and CDR2 as SYGVKD. The CDR3 spans 14 residues. CDR3 sequence reads: CAIARDGGYQPQHF. Written as DNA, the CDR3 is TGTGCCATCGCCCGGGACGGGGGGTATCAGCCCCAGCATTTT.

The chain has TRBV29-1 and TRBJ2-1; TRBD2 is a possible D gene (6 bases). V was clipped by 7 bases and J by 6 bases, with 13 bases between them. CDR1 is SQVTM and CDR2 is ANQGSEA in the germline V gene. The CDR3 covers 12 residues. CDR3 sequence reads: CSGLKTSNEQFF. Written as DNA, the CDR3 is TGCAGCGGCCTTAAGACTAGCAATGAGCAGTTCTTC.

The gene calls are TRBV10-3 and TRBJ1-1; the D gene is possibly TRBD1 (6 bases). The CDR3 sequence is 15 residues long. CDR1 ENHRY and CDR2 SYGVKD come from the germline V gene. V was cut by 3 bases and J by 4 bases, with 15 bases left in between. The CDR3 loop reads CAISDRQGFGTEAFF. The DNA for the CDR3 is TGTGCCATCAGTGACCGCCAGGGGTTTGGCACTGAAGCTTTCTTT.